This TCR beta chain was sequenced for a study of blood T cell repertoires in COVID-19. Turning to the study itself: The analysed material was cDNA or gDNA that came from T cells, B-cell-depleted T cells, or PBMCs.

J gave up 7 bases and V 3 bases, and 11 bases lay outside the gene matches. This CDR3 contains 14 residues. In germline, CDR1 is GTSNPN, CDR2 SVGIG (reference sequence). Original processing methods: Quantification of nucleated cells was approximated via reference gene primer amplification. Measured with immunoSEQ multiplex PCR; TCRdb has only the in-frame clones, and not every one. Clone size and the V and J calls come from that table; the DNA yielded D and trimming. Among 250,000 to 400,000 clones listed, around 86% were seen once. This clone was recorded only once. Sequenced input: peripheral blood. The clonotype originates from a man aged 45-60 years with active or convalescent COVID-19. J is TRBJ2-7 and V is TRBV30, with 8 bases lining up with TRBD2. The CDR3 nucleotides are TGTGCCTGGAGCCGGGGAGCGGGAGTCGAAGAGCAGTACTTC. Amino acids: CAWSRGAGVEEQYF.